This TCR beta chain derives from a study of vaccination and CD4 T cells after COVID-19 (dated 2022 in TCRdb). In the study overall: Convalescent patients had a positive SARS-CoV-2 result on nasal swab PCR, and of these patients, several had mild disease and one had severe disease. The convalescent cohort included six males and four females, with two Hispanic individuals, seven Caucasians, two Asians and one multiracial person. In roughly nine COVID-19 convalescent patients and 4 infection-naive healthy vaccine recipients, the spike-specific CD4+ TCR repertoire before mRNA vaccination was compared with the repertoire after mRNA vaccination. Post-vaccine blood samples were collected a median of approximately eleven weeks after the second vaccine dose, ranging from 14 to 241 days. A few convalescent patients were sampled both early after vaccination (day 14) and late after vaccination (days 161 to 241). Two doses of either the Pfizer-BioNTech BNT162b2 vaccine (n=8) or the Moderna mRNA-1273 vaccine (n=2) were administered to participants. Post-COVID blood samples from convalescent patients were collected a median of 101 days after diagnosis, with a range of 35 to 161 days.

Preparation of the library involved PCR. Sequencing took place on an Illumina iSeq 100. Concerning the study's data processing: Non-productive sequences were removed, and CDR3s that did not start with C, did not end with F or W, or were shorter than 7 amino acids were discarded. Using R version 3.6.1, CDR3 homology was evaluated through Levenshtein distances (stringdist) along with unrooted phylogenetic trees (ape). The raw public reads went through TCRdb reprocessing: fastp at Q25, MiXCR clone calling, in-frame beta chains kept. One record per CDR3 amino acid sequence lists the most common genes and DNA. The V and J calls follow TCRdb's processing rather than the paper's. The sample profile shows some 40,000 distinct CDR3 sequences; about 35% of them were found once. The ten top clones hold 5.8% of the sample. Spanning cysteine to phenylalanine, the CDR3 consists of 15 amino acids. CDR3 DNA only is kept here, 45 bases in frame from base 1. Germline trimming: 8 bases from V, 4 bases from J; junction bases outside gene matches: 8. CDR1 and CDR2 are drawn from the germline V gene (reference sequence): LNHDA, SQIVND.

With respect to this clonotype: Its binding antigen is unknown. Per-nucleotide qualities are absent, and no much larger clonotype sits a single base away.

Results the study describes overall, beyond this receptor: In convalescent patients, a median 86.3% of post-vaccine SARS-CoV-2-reactive clones were detected only after vaccination, suggesting vaccine-specific priming. The median count of SARS-CoV-2-reactive clonotypes went up from 20 to 25 after infection to approximately 40 after vaccination, although the change was not significant. Only a relatively small number of convalescent patients were included in the study, and early timepoints following natural infection were not analyzed. In convalescent patients, nearly all vaccine-specific clones (304 of 307) were found to be mono-reactive for SARS-CoV-2 spike rather than cross-reactive with common cold coronaviruses.

In the paper's terms, the time point label means: late sampling 161 to 241 days after vaccination in three convalescent patients. Positive SARS-CoV-2 PCR tests in the convalescent patients dated from March to December 2020, before Alpha, Beta and Delta variants emerged in the United States. PBMCs were separated from whole blood using Ficoll-Paque Plus gradient centrifugation and then either used fresh or cryopreserved at -140C. The sequence was obtained from a human donor who had recovered from COVID-19. The material sequenced was CD4+ T cells from blood, taken about 7 months after SARS-CoV-2 vaccination. Here the chain combines TRBV19 and TRBJ1-5, and TRBD1 aligns with 10 junction nucleotides. The CDR3 is CASGRGQGRNQPQHF. The DNA sequence is given as TGTGCCAGTGGGAGGGGACAGGGGCGAAATCAGCCCCAGCATTTT. Full variable domain (CDR3 extended with the reference TRBV19 and TRBJ1-5 proteins): DGGITQSPKYLFRKEGQNVTLSCEQNLNHDAMYWYRQDPGQGLRLIYYSQIVNDFQKGDIAEGYSVSREKKESFPLTVTSAQKNPTAFYLCASGRGQGRNQPQHFGDGTRLSIL.